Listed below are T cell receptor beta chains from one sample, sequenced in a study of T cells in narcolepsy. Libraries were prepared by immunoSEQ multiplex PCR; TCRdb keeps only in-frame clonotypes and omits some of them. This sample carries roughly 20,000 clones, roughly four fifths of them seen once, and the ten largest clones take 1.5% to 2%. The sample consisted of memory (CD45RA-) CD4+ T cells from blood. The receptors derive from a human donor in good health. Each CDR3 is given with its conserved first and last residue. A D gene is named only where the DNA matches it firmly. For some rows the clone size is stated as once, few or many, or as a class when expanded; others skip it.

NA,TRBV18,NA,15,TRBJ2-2,CASSPLVRGTGELFF,TGTGCCAGCTCACCACTGGTCAGGGGCACCGGGGAGCTGTTTTTT
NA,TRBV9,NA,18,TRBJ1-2,CASSVQPRTVSSGYGYTF,TGTGCCAGCAGCGTCCAACCTAGGACAGTCTCATCGGGGTATGGCTACACCTTC
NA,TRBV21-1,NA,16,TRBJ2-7,CASSKSVDGLTYEQYF,TGTGCCAGCAGCAAATCCGTCGACGGTCTTACCTACGAGCAGTACTTC
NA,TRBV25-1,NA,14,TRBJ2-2,CASSARGGTGELFF,TGTGCCAGCAGTGCCAGGGGTGGCACCGGGGAGCTGTTTTTT
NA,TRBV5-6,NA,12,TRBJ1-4,CASRFGNEKLFF,TGTGCCAGCAGGTTCGGAAATGAAAAACTGTTTTTT
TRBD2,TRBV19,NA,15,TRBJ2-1,CASKLAGSSYNEQFF,TGTGCCAGTAAGTTAGCGGGGAGCTCCTACAATGAGCAGTTCTTC
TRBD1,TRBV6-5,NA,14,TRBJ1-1,CASSYDRALPEAFF,TGTGCCAGCAGTTACGACAGGGCTTTACCTGAAGCTTTCTTT
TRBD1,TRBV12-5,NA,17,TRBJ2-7,CASVSRSGDRGLDEQYF,TGTGCTAGTGTCTCACGGTCAGGGGACAGGGGGCTCGACGAGCAGTACTTT
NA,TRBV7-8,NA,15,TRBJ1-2,CASSGTGTKDYGYTF,TGTGCCAGCAGTGGGACCGGGACAAAAGATTATGGCTACACCTTC
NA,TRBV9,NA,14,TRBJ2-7,CASSVGSGSYEQYF,TGTGCCAGCAGCGTAGGGTCAGGGTCCTACGAGCAGTACTTC
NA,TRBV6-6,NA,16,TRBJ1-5,CASSYGQDGRNQPQHF,TGTGCCAGCAGTTACGGCCAAGACGGCCGCAATCAGCCCCAGCATTTT
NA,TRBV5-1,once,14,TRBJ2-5,CASSLFRGAETQYF,TGCGCCAGCAGCTTGTTTCGGGGGGCAGAGACCCAGTACTTC
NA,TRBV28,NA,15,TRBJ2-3,CASSFRSRGTDTQYF,TGTGCCAGCAGTTTCCGAAGCAGGGGCACAGATACGCAGTATTTT
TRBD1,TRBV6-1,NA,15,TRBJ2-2,CASSAPWTGYGELFF,TGTGCCAGCAGTGCGCCCTGGACAGGGTACGGGGAGCTGTTTTTT
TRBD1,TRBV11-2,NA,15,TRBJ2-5,CASSLGDRNQETQYF,TGTGCCAGCAGCTTAGGGGACAGAAATCAAGAGACCCAGTACTTC
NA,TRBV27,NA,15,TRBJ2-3,CASSLSVAYTDTQYF,TGTGCCAGCAGTTTATCGGTGGCATACACAGATACGCAGTATTTT
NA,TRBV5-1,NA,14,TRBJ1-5,CASSETGFNQPQHF,TGCGCCAGCAGCGAGACAGGCTTCAATCAGCCCCAGCATTTT
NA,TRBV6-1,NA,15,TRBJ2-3,CASSRGQTIGDTQYF,TGTGCCAGCAGTCGAGGACAGACCATCGGAGATACGCAGTATTTT
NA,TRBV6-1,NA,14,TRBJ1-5,CASSDSGANQPQHF,TGTGCCAGCAGTGATTCGGGCGCAAATCAGCCCCAGCATTTT
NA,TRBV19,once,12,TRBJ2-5,CASSMLRGEQYF,TGTGCCAGTAGTATGCTCAGGGGAGAGCAGTACTTC
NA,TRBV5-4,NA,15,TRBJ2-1,CASSLGGGAYNEQFF,TGTGCCAGCAGCTTGGGTGGAGGAGCATACAATGAGCAGTTCTTC
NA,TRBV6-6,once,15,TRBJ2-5,CASSRGQNPRGAQYF,TGTGCCAGCAGCCGCGGACAGAACCCCAGGGGGGCCCAGTACTTC
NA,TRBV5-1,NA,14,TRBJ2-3,CASNGPLATDTQYF,TGCGCCAGCAACGGGCCGCTAGCGACAGATACGCAGTATTTT
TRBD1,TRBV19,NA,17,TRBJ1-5,CASRDPKIGTVNQPQHF,TGTGCCAGTAGGGACCCTAAAATAGGGACAGTCAATCAGCCCCAGCATTTT
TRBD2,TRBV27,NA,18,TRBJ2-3,CASSGKVIAGGWADTQYF,TGTGCCAGCAGTGGGAAAGTAATAGCGGGAGGGTGGGCAGATACGCAGTATTTT
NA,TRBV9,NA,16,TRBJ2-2,CASSVEAIPNTGELFF,TGTGCCAGCAGCGTTGAGGCCATACCGAACACCGGGGAGCTGTTTTTT
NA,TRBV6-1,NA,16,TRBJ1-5,CASSETLGGMGQPQHF,TGTGCCAGCAGTGAGACCTTAGGGGGTATGGGTCAGCCCCAGCATTTT
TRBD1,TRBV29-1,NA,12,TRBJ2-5,CSVGQIQETQYF,TGCAGCGTGGGACAGATCCAAGAGACCCAGTACTTC
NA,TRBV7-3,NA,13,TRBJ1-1,CASSLSQGSEAFF,TGTGCCAGCAGCTTGTCTCAGGGCTCTGAAGCTTTCTTT
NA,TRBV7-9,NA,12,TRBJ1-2,CASSLEQGSYTF,TGTGCCAGCAGCTTAGAGCAGGGCTCTTACACCTTC
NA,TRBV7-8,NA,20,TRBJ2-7,CASSLWRGGGPVVRSYEQYF,TGTGCCAGCAGCTTATGGCGTGGGGGTGGTCCGGTGGTTCGCTCCTACGAGCAGTACTTC
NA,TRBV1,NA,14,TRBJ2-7,CTSSRGHPSYEQYF,TGCACCAGCAGCCGAGGACATCCAAGCTACGAGCAGTACTTC
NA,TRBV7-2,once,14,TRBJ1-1,CASSQEGPRGEAFF,TGTGCCAGCAGCCAAGAGGGACCGCGGGGCGAAGCTTTCTTT
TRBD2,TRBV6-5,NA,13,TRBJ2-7,CASQTSGSYEQYF,TGTGCCAGCCAGACTAGCGGGAGTTACGAGCAGTACTTC
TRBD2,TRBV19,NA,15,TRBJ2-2,CASTTGTSGTGELFF,TGTGCCAGTACCACTGGGACTAGCGGCACCGGGGAGCTGTTTTTT
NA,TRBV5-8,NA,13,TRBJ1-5,CASSHRGNQPQHF,TGTGCCAGCAGCCACAGGGGCAATCAGCCCCAGCATTTT
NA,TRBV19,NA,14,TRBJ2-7,CASSETSEMNEQYF,TGTGCCAGTAGCGAAACTTCGGAGATGAACGAGCAGTACTTC
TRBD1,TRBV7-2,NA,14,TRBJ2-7,CASTKGQGPYEQYF,TGTGCCAGCACCAAGGGACAGGGTCCGTACGAGCAGTACTTC
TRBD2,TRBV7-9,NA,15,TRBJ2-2,CASSSRGGDTGELFF,TGTGCCAGCAGCTCCCGGGGGGGCGACACCGGGGAGCTGTTTTTT
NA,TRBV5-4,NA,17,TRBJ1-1,CASSLGGGGIMNTEAFF,TGTGCCAGCAGCTTGGGTGGGGGAGGGATCATGAACACTGAAGCTTTCTTT